This TCR beta chain derives from a study of T cell repertoires in cytomegalovirus infection. Study background: Based on public TCR beta signatures, there were indications of CMV infection and of a matching HLA type.

At least ten counts were recorded for this clonotype. The CDR3 has 12 amino acids. V was trimmed by 4 bases and J by 4 bases, leaving 8 bases between them. Germline V gives CDR1 MNHEY, CDR2 SVGEGT. TCRdb processed the reads anew with MiXCR; each CDR3 protein has one entry. The sample yields some 220,000 distinct CDR3 sequences, around 6.6% seen once. Sequenced sample: PBMCs. V gene TRBV6-2 or TRBV6-3 combines with J gene TRBJ2-7; no clear D. This receptor was taken from a human donor in good health (CMV status not recorded). Some clones in this sample may be carry-over from other donors' samples. CDR3 residues: CASSSLRYEQYF. CDR3 in DNA: TGTGCCAGCAGTTCCCTTCGATACGAGCAGTACTTC.